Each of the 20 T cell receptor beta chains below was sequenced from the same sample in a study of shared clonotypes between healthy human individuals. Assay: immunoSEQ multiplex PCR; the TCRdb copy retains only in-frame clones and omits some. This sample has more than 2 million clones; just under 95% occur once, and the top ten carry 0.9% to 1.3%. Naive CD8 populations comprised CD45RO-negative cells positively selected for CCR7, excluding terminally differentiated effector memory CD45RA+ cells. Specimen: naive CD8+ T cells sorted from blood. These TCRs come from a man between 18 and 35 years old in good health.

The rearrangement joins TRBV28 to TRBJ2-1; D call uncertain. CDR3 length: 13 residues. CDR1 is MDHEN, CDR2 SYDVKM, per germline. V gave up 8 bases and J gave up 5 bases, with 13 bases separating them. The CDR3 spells CASALDSNNEQFF. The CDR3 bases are TGTGCCAGCGCATTGGATTCCAACAATGAGCAGTTCTTC.

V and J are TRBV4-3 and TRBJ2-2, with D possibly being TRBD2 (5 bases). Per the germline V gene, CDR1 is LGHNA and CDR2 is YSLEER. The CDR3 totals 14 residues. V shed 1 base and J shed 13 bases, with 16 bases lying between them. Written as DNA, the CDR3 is TGCGCCAGCAGCCAAGGGGCCCGAGGGTCGGTGCTGTTTTTT. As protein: CASSQGARGSVLFF.

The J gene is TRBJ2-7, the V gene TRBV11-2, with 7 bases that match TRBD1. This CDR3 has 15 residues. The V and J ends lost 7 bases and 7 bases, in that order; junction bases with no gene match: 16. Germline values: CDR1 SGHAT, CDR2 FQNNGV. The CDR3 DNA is TGTGCCAGCACCGCCCTAACTCAAGGGGGCCTTGAGCAGTACTTC. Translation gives CASTALTQGGLEQYF.

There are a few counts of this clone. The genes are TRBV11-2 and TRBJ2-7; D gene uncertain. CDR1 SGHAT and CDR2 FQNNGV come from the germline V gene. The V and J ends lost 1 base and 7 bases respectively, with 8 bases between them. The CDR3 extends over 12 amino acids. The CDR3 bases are TGTGCCAGCAGCTTAGGACGGCTTGAGCAGTACTTC. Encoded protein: CASSLGRLEQYF. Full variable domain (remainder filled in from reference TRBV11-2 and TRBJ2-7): EAGVAQSPRYKIIEKRQSVAFWCNPISGHATLYWYQQILGQGPKLLIQFQNNGVVDDSQLPKDRFSAERLKGVDSTLKIQPAKLEDSAVYLCASSLGRLEQYFGPGTRLTVT.

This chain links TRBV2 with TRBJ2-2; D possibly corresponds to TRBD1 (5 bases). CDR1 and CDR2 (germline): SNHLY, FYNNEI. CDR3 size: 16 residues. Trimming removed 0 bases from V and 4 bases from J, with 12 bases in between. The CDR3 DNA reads TGTGCCAGCAGTGAAGCAGGGGCGAGAAGCACCGGGGAGCTGTTTTTT. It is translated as CASSEAGARSTGELFF. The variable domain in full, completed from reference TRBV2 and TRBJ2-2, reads EPEVTQTPSHQVTQMGQEVILRCVPISNHLYFYWYRQILGQKVEFLVSFYNNEISEKSEIFDDQFSVERPDGSNFTLKIRSTKLEDSAMYFCASSEAGARSTGELFFGEGSRLTVL.

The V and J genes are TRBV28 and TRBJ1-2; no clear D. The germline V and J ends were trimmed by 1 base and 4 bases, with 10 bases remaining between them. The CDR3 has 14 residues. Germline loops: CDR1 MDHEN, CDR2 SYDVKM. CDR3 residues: CASSLLGGPYGYTF. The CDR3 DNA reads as TGTGCCAGCAGTTTATTGGGCGGCCCCTATGGCTACACCTTC.

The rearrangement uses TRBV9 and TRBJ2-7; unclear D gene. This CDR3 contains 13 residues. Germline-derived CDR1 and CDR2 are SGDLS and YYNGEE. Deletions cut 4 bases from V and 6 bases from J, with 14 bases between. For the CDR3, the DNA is TGTGCCAGCAGCCCTTCGGACCTGATCGAGCAGTACTTC. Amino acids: CASSPSDLIEQYF.

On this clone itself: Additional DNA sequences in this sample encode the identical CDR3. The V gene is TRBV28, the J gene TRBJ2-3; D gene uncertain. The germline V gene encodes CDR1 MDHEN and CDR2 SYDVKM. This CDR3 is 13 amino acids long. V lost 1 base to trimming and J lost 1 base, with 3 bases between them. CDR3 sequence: CASSLSGTDTQYF. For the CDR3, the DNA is TGTGCCAGCAGTTTATCAGGCACAGATACGCAGTATTTT.

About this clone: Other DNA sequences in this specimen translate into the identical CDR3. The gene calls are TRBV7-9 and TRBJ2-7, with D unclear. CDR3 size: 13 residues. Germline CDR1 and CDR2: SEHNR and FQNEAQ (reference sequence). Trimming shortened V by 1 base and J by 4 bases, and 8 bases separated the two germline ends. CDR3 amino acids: CASSLGVTYEQYF. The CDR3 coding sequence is TGTGCCAGCAGCTTAGGGGTTACGTACGAGCAGTACTTC.

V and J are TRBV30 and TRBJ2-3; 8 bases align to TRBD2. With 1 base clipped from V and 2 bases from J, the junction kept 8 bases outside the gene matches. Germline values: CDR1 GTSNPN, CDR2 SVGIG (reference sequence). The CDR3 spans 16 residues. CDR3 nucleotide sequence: TGTGCCTGGAGTGGGGCTAGCGGGCCAGACACAGATACGCAGTATTTT. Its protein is CAWSGASGPDTDTQYF.

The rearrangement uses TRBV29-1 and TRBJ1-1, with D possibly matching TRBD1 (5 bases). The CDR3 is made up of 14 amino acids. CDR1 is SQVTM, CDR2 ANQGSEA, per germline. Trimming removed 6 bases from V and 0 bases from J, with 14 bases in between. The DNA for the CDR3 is TGCAGCGTCATAGACAGCTTTATGAACACTGAAGCTTTCTTT. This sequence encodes CSVIDSFMNTEAFF.

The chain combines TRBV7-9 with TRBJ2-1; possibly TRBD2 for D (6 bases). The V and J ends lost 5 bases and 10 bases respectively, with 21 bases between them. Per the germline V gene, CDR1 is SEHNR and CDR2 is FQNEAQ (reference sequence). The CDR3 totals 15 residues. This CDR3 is CASSLGASDPGEQFF. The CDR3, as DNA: TGTGCCAGCAGCCTTGGGGCTAGCGACCCAGGGGAGCAGTTCTTC.

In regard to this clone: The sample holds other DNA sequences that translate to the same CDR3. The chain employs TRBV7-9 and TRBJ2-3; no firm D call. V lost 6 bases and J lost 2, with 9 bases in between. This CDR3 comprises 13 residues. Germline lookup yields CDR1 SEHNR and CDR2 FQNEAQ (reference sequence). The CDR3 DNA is TGTGCCAGCAGTCCGAGCTCCACAGATACGCAGTATTTT. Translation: CASSPSSTDTQYF. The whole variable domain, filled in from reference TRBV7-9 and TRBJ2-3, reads DTGVSQNPRHKITKRGQNVTFRCDPISEHNRLYWYRQTLGQGPEFLTYFQNEAQLEKSRLLSDRFSAERPKGSFSTLEIQRTEQGDSAMYLCASSPSSTDTQYFGPGTRLTVL.

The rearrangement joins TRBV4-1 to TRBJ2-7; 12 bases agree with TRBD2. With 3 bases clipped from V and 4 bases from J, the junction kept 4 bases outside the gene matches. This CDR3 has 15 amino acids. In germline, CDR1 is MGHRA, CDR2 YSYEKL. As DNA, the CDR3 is TGCGCCAGCAGCCAGACTAGCGGGAGTGTATACGAGCAGTACTTC. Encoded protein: CASSQTSGSVYEQYF.

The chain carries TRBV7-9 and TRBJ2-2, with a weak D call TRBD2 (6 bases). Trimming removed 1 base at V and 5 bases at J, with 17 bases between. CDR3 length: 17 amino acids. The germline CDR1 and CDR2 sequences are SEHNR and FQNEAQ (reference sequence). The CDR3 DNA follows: TGTGCCAGCAGCTTAGTACTGGCGGAGGGGTTAACCGGGGAGCTGTTTTTT. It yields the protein CASSLVLAEGLTGELFF.

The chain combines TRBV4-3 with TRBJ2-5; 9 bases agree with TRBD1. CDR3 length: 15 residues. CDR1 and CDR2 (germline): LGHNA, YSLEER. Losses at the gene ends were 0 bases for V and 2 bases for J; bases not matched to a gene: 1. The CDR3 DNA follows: TGCGCCAGCAGCCAAGAGACAGGGGGTCAAGAGACCCAGTACTTC. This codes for CASSQETGGQETQYF.

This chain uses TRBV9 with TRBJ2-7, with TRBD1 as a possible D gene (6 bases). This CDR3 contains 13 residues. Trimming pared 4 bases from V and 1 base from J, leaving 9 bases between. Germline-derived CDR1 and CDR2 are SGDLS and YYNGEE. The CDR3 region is CASSPRGSYEQYF. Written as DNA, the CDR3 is TGTGCCAGCAGCCCGAGGGGGTCCTACGAGCAGTACTTC.

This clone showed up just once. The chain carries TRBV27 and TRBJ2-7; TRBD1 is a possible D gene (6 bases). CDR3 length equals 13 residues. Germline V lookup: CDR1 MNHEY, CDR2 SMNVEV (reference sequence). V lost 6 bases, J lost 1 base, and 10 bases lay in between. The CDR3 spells CASRSQGSYEQYF. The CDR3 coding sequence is TGTGCCAGCAGGTCACAGGGATCCTACGAGCAGTACTTC.

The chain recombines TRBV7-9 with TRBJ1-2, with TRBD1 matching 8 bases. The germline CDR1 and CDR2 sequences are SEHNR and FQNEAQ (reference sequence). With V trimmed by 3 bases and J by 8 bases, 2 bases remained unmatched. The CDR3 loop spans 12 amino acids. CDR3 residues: CASSFHRGGYTF. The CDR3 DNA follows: TGTGCCAGCAGCTTTCACAGGGGGGGCTACACCTTC.

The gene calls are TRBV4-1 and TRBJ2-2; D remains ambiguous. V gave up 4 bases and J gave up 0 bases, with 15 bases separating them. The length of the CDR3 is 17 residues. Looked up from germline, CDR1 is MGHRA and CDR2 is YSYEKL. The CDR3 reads CASSLSRVGANTGELFF. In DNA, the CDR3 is TGCGCCAGCAGCCTATCTAGGGTGGGCGCGAACACCGGGGAGCTGTTTTTT.